Sequencing of this T cell receptor (beta chain) was carried out in a study of T cell responses to AZD1222 COVID-19 vaccine (dated by TCRdb to the early 2020s). The study in broad terms: AZD1222 recipients with second doses at about 4 weeks or about 12 weeks were pooled, because spike-specific TCR depth and breadth did not differ between schedules. TCR sequencing was performed for 230 to 250 trial participants, of whom roughly 200 were given two doses of AZD1222 and some 25 were given two doses of MenACWY control vaccine. Trial participants were enrolled by age into subgroups of 18-55, 56-69 and 70-plus years, and about 150, 27 and 61 TCR-sequenced participants, respectively, were included in these subgroups.

The CDR3 measures 14 amino acids from cysteine to phenylalanine. CDR3 DNA only is kept here, 42 bases in frame from base 1. The germline V gene encodes CDR1 MNHEY and CDR2 SVGEGT. V loses 4 bases of germline sequence and J loses 0 bases, and the interval between the two ends is 4 bases. This clone was counted ten times or more. Its antigen target is currently unknown. No much larger clone exists at a distance of one base, and base qualities are not known. General findings and caveats noted by the study authors: Conclusions about previously exposed vaccinees were limited because only a handful of AZD1222 recipients were SARS-CoV-2 seropositive at baseline. Most participants were white British and females outnumbered males, and the authors suggested that clonal diversity may have been underestimated. Reportedly, almost half of the unique spike-specific TCRs recognized epitopes lying outside the regions that are mutated in the B.1.351 and B.1.1.7 variants. The 56-69-year group was small, and its depth increase did not reach significance, likely because of low power. After two AZD1222 doses, both the breadth and the depth of spike-specific TCRs were significantly higher than at day 0 and than in MenACWY recipients. Because no samples from the day 14 peak response were available, repertoires could be characterized only after the peak T cell response. Vaccine-associated CD4 TCRs spanned the whole spike protein, with dominant responses in regions 160-218 and 743-854.

The CDR3 regions of human TCRbeta chains were analyzed by immunosequencing. Per the authors' processing: Repertoire TCRs were checked for matches against a reference library of SARS-CoV-2-specific TCRs that had been generated using the MIRA antigen-specificity platform. Breadth meant the fraction of unique TCRs that were SARS-CoV-2-associated, whereas depth meant the fraction of total T cells that were SARS-CoV-2-associated. Using the MIRA data, each spike-specific TCR was mapped to the spike region that the TCR reacts to and placed in a CD4 or CD8 class. Log10-transformed breadth and depth values were compared by one-way ANOVA with Sidak's multiple comparisons tests. TCRdb obtained this table from immuneACCESS and retained in-frame rearrangements with V and J assigned. These tables miss some clones; where compared with another copy, unresolved V genes account for less than half of the shortfall, and the remainder is unexplained. V and J calls and clone size are copied from that table; D and trimming were computed from the DNA. The sample table lists approximately 140,000 clones, 94% of them with a count of one. 1.3% of the sample belongs to the ten largest clones.

What the time point label conveys for this sample: baseline before first vaccination. Samples from vaccinated people were obtained from the UK trials COV001 and COV002, which included a single-blind randomized controlled phase 2/3 trial of AZD1222 (ChAdOx1 nCoV-19) in healthy adults. For TCRbeta chain sequencing, PBMC samples were collected from trial participants at day 0 and at day 28 after the second dose. The receptor comes from an adult in good health. This sample comprised peripheral blood, obtained on day 0 of AZD1222 vaccination. This chain joins TRBV6-2 or TRBV6-3 to TRBJ2-6; confidence is insufficient to name the D gene. The DNA reads as follows: TGTGCCAGCAGTTGGGACTCTGGGGCCAACGTCCTGACTTTC. This encodes CASSWDSGANVLTF.